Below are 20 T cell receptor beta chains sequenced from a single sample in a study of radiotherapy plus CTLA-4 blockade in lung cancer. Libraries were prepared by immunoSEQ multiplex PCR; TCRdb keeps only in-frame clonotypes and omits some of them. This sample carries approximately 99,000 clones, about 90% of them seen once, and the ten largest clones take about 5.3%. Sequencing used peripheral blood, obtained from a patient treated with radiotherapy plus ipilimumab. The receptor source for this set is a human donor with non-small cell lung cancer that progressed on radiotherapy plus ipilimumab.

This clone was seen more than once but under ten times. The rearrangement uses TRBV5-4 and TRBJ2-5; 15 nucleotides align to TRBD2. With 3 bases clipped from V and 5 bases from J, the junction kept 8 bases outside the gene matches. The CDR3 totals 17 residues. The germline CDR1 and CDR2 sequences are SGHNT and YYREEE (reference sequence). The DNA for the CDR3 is TGTGCCAGCAGCTCGGGACTAGCGGGAGGTCATCGGGAGACCCAGTACTTC. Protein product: CASSSGLAGGHRETQYF.

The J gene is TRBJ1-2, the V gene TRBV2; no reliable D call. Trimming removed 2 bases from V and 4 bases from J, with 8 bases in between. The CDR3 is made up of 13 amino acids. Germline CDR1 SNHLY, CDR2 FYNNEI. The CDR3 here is CASSERRAYGYTF. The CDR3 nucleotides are TGTGCCAGCAGTGAAAGGAGAGCCTATGGCTACACCTTC. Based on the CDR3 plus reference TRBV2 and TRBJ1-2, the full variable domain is EPEVTQTPSHQVTQMGQEVILRCVPISNHLYFYWYRQILGQKVEFLVSFYNNEISEKSEIFDDQFSVERPDGSNFTLKIRSTKLEDSAMYFCASSERRAYGYTFGSGTRLTVV.

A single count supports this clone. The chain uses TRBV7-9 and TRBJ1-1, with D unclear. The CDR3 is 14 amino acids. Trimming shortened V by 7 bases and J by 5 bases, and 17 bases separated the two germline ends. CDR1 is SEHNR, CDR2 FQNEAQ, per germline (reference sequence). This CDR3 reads CASIPVGSGTEAFF. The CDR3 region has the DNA TGTGCCAGCATCCCAGTTGGGTCGGGGACTGAAGCTTTCTTT.

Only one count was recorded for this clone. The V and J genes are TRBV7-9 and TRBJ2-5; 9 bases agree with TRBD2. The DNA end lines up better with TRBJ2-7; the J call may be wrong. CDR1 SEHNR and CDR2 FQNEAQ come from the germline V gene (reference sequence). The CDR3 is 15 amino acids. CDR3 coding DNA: TGTGCCAGCAGCGAACTGACTAGCGGAACCTACGAGCAGTACTTC. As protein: CASSELTSGTYEQYF.

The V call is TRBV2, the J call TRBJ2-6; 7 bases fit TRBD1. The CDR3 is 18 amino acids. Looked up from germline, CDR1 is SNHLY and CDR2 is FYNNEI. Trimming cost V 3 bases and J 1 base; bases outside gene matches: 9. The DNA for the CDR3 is TGTGCCAGCAGTGAGTCGACAGGGATCGGGTCTGGGGCCAACGTCCTGACTTTC. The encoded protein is CASSESTGIGSGANVLTF. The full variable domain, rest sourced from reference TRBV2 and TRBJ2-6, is EPEVTQTPSHQVTQMGQEVILRCVPISNHLYFYWYRQILGQKVEFLVSFYNNEISEKSEIFDDQFSVERPDGSNFTLKIRSTKLEDSAMYFCASSESTGIGSGANVLTFGAGSRLTVL.

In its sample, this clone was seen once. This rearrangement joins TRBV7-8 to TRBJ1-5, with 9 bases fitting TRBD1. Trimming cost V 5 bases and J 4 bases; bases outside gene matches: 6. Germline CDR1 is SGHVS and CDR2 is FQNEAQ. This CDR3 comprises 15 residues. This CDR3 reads CASSPQGARNQPQHF. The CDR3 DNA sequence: TGTGCCAGCAGCCCACAGGGGGCGCGAAATCAGCCCCAGCATTTT.

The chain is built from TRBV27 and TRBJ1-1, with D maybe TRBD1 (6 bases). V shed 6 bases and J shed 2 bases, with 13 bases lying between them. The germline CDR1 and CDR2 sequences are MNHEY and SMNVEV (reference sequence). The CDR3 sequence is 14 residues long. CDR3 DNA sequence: TGTGCCAGCAGCCGAGGACAGACAAACACTGAAGCTTTCTTT. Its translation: CASSRGQTNTEAFF.

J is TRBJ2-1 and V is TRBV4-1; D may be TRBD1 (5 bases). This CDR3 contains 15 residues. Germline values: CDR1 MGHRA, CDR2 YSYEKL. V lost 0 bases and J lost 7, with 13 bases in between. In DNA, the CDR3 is TGCGCCAGCAGCCAAGATGGCAGAAGGGGAAATGAGCAGTTCTTC. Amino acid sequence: CASSQDGRRGNEQFF.

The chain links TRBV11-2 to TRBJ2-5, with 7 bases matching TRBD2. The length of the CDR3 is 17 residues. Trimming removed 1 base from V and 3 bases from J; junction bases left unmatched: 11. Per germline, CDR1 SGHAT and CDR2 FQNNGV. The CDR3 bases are TGTGCCAGCAGCTTAGTTGGCGGGAGCCCCCCAAAAGAGACCCAGTACTTC. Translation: CASSLVGGSPPKETQYF.

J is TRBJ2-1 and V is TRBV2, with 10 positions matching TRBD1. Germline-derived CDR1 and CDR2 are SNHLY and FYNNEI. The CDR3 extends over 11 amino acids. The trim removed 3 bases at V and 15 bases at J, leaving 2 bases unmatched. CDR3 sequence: CASSEGDRGFF. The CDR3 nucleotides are TGTGCCAGCAGTGAGGGGGACAGGGGGTTCTTC.

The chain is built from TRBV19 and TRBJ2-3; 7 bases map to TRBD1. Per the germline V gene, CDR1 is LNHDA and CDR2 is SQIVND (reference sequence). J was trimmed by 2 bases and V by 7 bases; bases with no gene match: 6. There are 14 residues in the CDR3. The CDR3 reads CASKWTGTTDTQYF. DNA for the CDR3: TGTGCCAGTAAATGGACAGGAACCACAGATACGCAGTATTTT.

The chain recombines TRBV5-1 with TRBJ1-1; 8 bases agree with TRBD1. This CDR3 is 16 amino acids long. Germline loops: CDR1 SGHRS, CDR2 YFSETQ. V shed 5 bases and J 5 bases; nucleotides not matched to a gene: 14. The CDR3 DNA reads TGCGCCAGCAGAGGGACTAAGCAGGGGGCAGGAACTGAAGCTTTCTTT. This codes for CASRGTKQGAGTEAFF.

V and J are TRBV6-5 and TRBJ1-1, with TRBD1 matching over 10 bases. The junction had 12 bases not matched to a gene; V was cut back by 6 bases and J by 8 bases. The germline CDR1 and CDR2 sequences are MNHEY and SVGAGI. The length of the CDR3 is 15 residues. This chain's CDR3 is CASRSNPGQGEEAFF. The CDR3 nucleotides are TGTGCCAGCAGGAGTAACCCCGGACAGGGGGAAGAAGCTTTCTTT.

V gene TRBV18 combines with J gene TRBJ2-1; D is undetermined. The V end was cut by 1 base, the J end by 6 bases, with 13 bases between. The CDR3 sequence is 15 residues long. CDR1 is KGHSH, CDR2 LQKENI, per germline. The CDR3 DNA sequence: TGTGCCAGCTCACCACGTCAGAGCGTTAGCAATGAGCAGTTCTTC. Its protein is CASSPRQSVSNEQFF. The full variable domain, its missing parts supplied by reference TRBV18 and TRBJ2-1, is NAGVMQNPRHLVRRRGQEARLRCSPMKGHSHVYWYRQLPEEGLKFMVYLQKENIIDESGMPKERFSAEFPKEGPSILRIQQVVRGDSAAYFCASSPRQSVSNEQFFGPGTRLTVL.

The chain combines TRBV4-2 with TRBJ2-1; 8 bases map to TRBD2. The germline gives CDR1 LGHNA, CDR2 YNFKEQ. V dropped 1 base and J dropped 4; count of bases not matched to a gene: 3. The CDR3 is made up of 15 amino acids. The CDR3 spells CASSQVGGEYNEQFF. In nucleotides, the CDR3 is TGTGCCAGCAGCCAAGTCGGGGGGGAGTACAATGAGCAGTTCTTC.

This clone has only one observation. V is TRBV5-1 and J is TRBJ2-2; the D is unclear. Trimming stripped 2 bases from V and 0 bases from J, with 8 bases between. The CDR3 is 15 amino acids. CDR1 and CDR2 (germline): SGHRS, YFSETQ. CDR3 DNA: TGCGCCAGCAGCTTTATTTCACCGAACACCGGGGAGCTGTTTTTT. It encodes CASSFISPNTGELFF.

The CDR3 region has the DNA TGTGCCAGTAGTATAGGGAGCCAAGAGACCCAGTACTTC. The encoded protein is CASSIGSQETQYF. The V and J genes are TRBV19 and TRBJ2-5; D not certain. Germline V CDR1 and CDR2: LNHDA, SQIVND (reference sequence). Trimming stripped 1 base from V and 1 base from J, with 4 bases between. The CDR3 is 13 amino acids.

The CDR3 DNA is TGTGCCAGCAGTGAAGCGCTTCAGGGGAAGGAGTACTTC. Translating it yields CASSEALQGKEYF. This sequence joins TRBV2 and TRBJ2-7; the D gene is possibly TRBD1 (6 bases). V shed 0 bases and J shed 11 bases, with 14 bases lying between them. The CDR3 sequence is 13 residues long. CDR1 SNHLY and CDR2 FYNNEI come from the germline V gene.

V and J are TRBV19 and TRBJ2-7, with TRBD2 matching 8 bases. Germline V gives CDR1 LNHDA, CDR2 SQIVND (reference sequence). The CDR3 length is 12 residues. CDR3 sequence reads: CARVAGFYEQYF. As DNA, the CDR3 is TGTGCTAGGGTAGCGGGATTCTACGAGCAGTACTTC.

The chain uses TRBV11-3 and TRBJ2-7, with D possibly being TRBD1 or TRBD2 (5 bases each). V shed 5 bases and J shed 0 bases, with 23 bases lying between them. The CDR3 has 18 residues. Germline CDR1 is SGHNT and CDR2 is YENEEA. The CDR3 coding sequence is TGTGCCAGCAGCCGGGGCCTTCGGGCCGATCCAAGCTCCTACGAGCAGTACTTC. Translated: CASSRGLRADPSSYEQYF.